What follows are 20 T cell receptor beta chains derived from one specimen sequenced in a study of cytomegalovirus exposure and HLA in healthy donors. PCR was performed using 60 Vbeta and 13 Jbeta primers. Profiling relied on immunoSEQ multiplex PCR, and the TCRdb table lists in-frame clones only, not all of them. In the table there are about 130,000 clones, around four fifths of which are singletons. The sequenced material came from PBMCs. All receptors come from a man aged 25 to 45 in good health.

The chain employs TRBV27 and TRBJ2-5, with a weak D call TRBD1 (5 bases). The germline V gene has CDR1 MNHEY and CDR2 SMNVEV (reference sequence). The CDR3 has 14 residues. V was shortened by 7 bases and J by 1 base, with 13 bases between the two germline ends. The CDR3 is CASKIRALQETQYF. The CDR3 DNA follows: TGTGCCAGCAAGATCAGGGCGCTCCAAGAGACCCAGTACTTC.

The V gene is TRBV18, the J gene TRBJ2-2, with D uncertain. The V gene lost 3 bases and the J gene lost 4 bases, with 6 bases spanning the gap. Per the germline V gene, CDR1 is KGHSH and CDR2 is LQKENI. The CDR3 consists of 13 residues. The CDR3 sequence is CASSPSLTGELFF. The DNA for the CDR3 is TGTGCCAGCTCACCCTCACTCACCGGGGAGCTGTTTTTT.

The chain couples TRBV4-3 to TRBJ2-1, with D perhaps matching TRBD2 (7 bases). CDR1 is LGHNA and CDR2 is YSLEER in the germline V gene. The ends were cut back, 1 base at V and 0 bases at J, with 19 bases in the middle. The CDR3 is 19 residues long. In DNA form, the CDR3 reads TGCGCCAGCAGCCAAGTGGGGGCGGGAGACGCCACCTCCTACAATGAGCAGTTCTTC. This gives the protein CASSQVGAGDATSYNEQFF.

This sequence joins TRBV7-9 and TRBJ2-7; D is unresolved. V lost 1 base, J lost 6 bases, and 10 bases lay in between. Germline CDR1 is SEHNR and CDR2 is FQNEAQ (reference sequence). The CDR3 spans 13 residues. This chain's CDR3 is CASSLGHGGEQYF. The CDR3 coding sequence is TGTGCCAGCAGCTTAGGTCACGGTGGCGAGCAGTACTTC. The full variable domain, its missing parts supplied by reference TRBV7-9 and TRBJ2-7, is DTGVSQNPRHKITKRGQNVTFRCDPISEHNRLYWYRQTLGQGPEFLTYFQNEAQLEKSRLLSDRFSAERPKGSFSTLEIQRTEQGDSAMYLCASSLGHGGEQYFGPGTRLTVT.

In this sample, this clone turned up a few times. This chain joins TRBV5-6 and TRBJ2-7; TRBD1 is a possible D gene (5 bases). Germline V gene sequence: CDR1 SGHDT, CDR2 YYEEEE. Trimming took off 0 bases at V and 3 bases at J, with 19 bases between the two ends. There are 17 residues in the CDR3. The CDR3 coding sequence is TGTGCCAGCAGCTTGGGATGTGGGGCGTCTATCCACTACGAGCAGTACTTC. The encoded protein is CASSLGCGASIHYEQYF.

The genes are TRBV2 and TRBJ2-7; TRBD1 matches 9 bases. Trimming took 5 bases from V and 6 from J; bases not matched to a gene: 8. This CDR3 is 14 amino acids long. Germline V gene sequence: CDR1 SNHLY, CDR2 FYNNEI. Here the CDR3 DNA reads TGTGCCAGCAGTAATCCGGGACAGGGCGCCGAGCAGTACTTC. Its protein product is CASSNPGQGAEQYF.

This rearrangement joins TRBV19 to TRBJ1-4; TRBD1 matches at 7 bases. There are 13 residues in the CDR3. J was trimmed by 7 bases and V by 5 bases; bases with no gene match: 4. The germline gives CDR1 LNHDA, CDR2 SQIVND (reference sequence). CDR3 protein: CASSPGTVEKLFF. In DNA, the CDR3 is TGTGCCAGTAGTCCCGGGACAGTTGAAAAACTGTTTTTT.

This clone was counted between two and nine times. CDR3 sequence (DNA): TGTGCCAGCAGTACCTCCGGGACTAGCGGCGGTACGCAGTATTTT. Translated: CASSTSGTSGGTQYF. This sequence joins TRBV7-8 and TRBJ2-3; 11 bases line up with TRBD2. With 6 bases clipped from V and 8 bases from J, the junction kept 10 bases outside the gene matches. Germline-derived CDR1 and CDR2 are SGHVS and FQNEAQ. The CDR3 contains 15 residues.

Only one count was recorded for this clone. The chain recombines TRBV11-1 with TRBJ2-4; 9 positions agree with TRBD1. Per the germline V gene, CDR1 is SGHAT and CDR2 is FQDESV (reference sequence). This CDR3 comprises 17 residues. V was pared by 2 bases and J by 6 bases, with 11 bases of the junction left unmatched. CDR3: CASSLNALGQGRNIQYF. As DNA, the CDR3 is TGTGCCAGCAGCTTAAATGCCCTAGGACAGGGGAGAAACATTCAGTACTTC. Supplemented by reference TRBV11-1 and TRBJ2-4, the full variable domain reads EAEVAQSPRYKITEKSQAVAFWCDPISGHATLYWYRQILGQGPELLVQFQDESVVDDSQLPKDRFSAERLKGVDSTLKIQPAELGDSAMYLCASSLNALGQGRNIQYFGAGTRLSVL.

The chain links TRBV9 to TRBJ1-2; D is uncertain. The length of the CDR3 is 14 residues. The germline gives CDR1 SGDLS, CDR2 YYNGEE. V was shortened by 5 bases and J by 1 base, with 12 bases between the two germline ends. The CDR3 DNA is TGTGCCAGCAGAGCCCCATCGGTTAACTATGGCTACACCTTC. It yields the protein CASRAPSVNYGYTF. Full variable domain (missing parts from reference TRBV9 and TRBJ1-2): DSGVTQTPKHLITATGQRVTLRCSPRSGDLSVYWYQQSLDQGLQFLIQYYNGEERAKGNILERFSAQQFPDLHSELNLSSLELGDSALYFCASRAPSVNYGYTFGSGTRLTVV.

The chain combines TRBV30 with TRBJ2-3; tentative D call: TRBD2 (7 bases). This CDR3 comprises 15 residues. V lost 4 bases, J lost 4 bases, and 18 bases lay in between. Germline CDR1 and CDR2: GTSNPN and SVGIG (reference sequence). The CDR3 sequence: CAWTGGGGSPDTQYF. The CDR3, as DNA: TGTGCCTGGACCGGCGGGGGCGGGAGCCCAGATACGCAGTATTTT.

The V call is TRBV6-1, the J call TRBJ2-7, with no clear D. The germline V and J ends were trimmed by 8 bases and 7 bases, with 18 bases remaining between them. The CDR3 is 13 residues long. Germline loops: CDR1 MNHNS, CDR2 SASEGT. The CDR3 region is CASARPYGWEQYF. CDR3 DNA: TGTGCCAGCGCTAGGCCATACGGTTGGGAGCAGTACTTC.

The chain recombines TRBV19 with TRBJ2-7; 8 bases align to TRBD2. Trimming removed 3 bases from V and 7 bases from J; junction bases left unmatched: 8. The CDR3 is 14 residues long. Germline-derived CDR1 and CDR2 are LNHDA and SQIVND (reference sequence). The CDR3 reads CASSMVASGLEQYF. CDR3 in DNA: TGTGCCAGTAGTATGGTGGCTAGCGGGTTAGAGCAGTACTTC.

The V call is TRBV18, the J call TRBJ2-1, with 11 bases lining up with TRBD2. J gave up 4 bases and V 1 base, and 3 bases lay outside the gene matches. Germline V gene data show CDR1 as KGHSH and CDR2 as LQKENI. The CDR3 consists of 16 residues. CDR3 in DNA: TGTGCCAGCTCACCACTAGGGACTAGCGGATACAATGAGCAGTTCTTC. Protein: CASSPLGTSGYNEQFF.

The chain carries TRBV9 and TRBJ2-3; 7 nucleotides align to TRBD2. V trimming: 0 bases; J trimming: 4 bases; junction bases outside the gene matches: 5. This CDR3 is 15 amino acids long. Germline V gene data show CDR1 as SGDLS and CDR2 as YYNGEE. CDR3 sequence: CASSVAGEGADTQYF. The CDR3 nucleotides read TGTGCCAGCAGCGTAGCGGGGGAGGGTGCAGATACGCAGTATTTT.

This clone was counted a few times. This chain connects TRBV9 to TRBJ2-7, with D possibly TRBD2 on 5 matching bases. Germline values: CDR1 SGDLS, CDR2 YYNGEE. V was pared by 3 bases and J by 0 bases, with 10 bases between. There are 14 residues in the CDR3. DNA of the CDR3: TGTGCCAGCAGCGATAGCGACTTCTCCTACGAGCAGTACTTC. Amino acid sequence: CASSDSDFSYEQYF.

The gene calls are TRBV6-6 and TRBJ2-2; D is possibly TRBD1 (5 bases). Trimming stripped 5 bases from V and 6 bases from J, with 13 bases between. CDR1 and CDR2 (germline): MNHNY, SVGAGI (reference sequence). The CDR3 is 14 residues long. The CDR3 reads CASSPHQGSGELFF. Here the CDR3 DNA reads TGTGCCAGCAGTCCACATCAGGGATCCGGGGAGCTGTTTTTT.

The chain is built from TRBV6-6 and TRBJ2-1; 7 bases match TRBD2. The CDR3 is 16 amino acids. Germline V gene lookup returns CDR1 MNHNY and CDR2 SVGAGI (reference sequence). V lost 2 bases and J lost 9; bases outside the gene matches: 13. CDR3 bases: TGTGCCAGCAGTTACGAGGCGGGAGAGGTTTTCGGTGAGCAGTTCTTC. Translated, it gives CASSYEAGEVFGEQFF.

This clone was seen a few times. The J gene is TRBJ2-1, the V gene TRBV18, with TRBD2 matching over 10 bases. The V gene's germline CDR1 is KGHSH and CDR2 LQKENI. The CDR3 is 14 residues long. The V gene end was trimmed by 8 bases and the J gene end by 8 bases; junction bases not matched to a gene: 9. The DNA of the CDR3 is TGTGCCAGCACACTAACTAGCGGGATCTATGAGCAGTTCTTC. It encodes CASTLTSGIYEQFF.

This clone appeared once. This chain joins TRBV6-5 and TRBJ1-5; D may be TRBD1 (6 bases). Germline CDR1 reads MNHEY; CDR2 reads SVGAGI. Between the trimmed V and J ends, which lost 3 bases and 4 bases, there was a span of 10 bases. CDR3 length: 14 amino acids. The CDR3 bases are TGTGCCAGCAGTTATACAGGGTTGAATCAGCCCCAGCATTTT. Its protein product is CASSYTGLNQPQHF.